This record covers a single T cell receptor beta chain. Its antigen is as yet unknown. This record comes from a study of CXCR3-negative and CXCR3-positive naive CD8 T cells. Subsets of CD8+ T cells were each sorted in triplicate at approximately 300,000 cells apiece. Naive CD8+ T lymphocytes were specified as CD45RO-CCR7+CD27+CD95-. Germline V gives CDR1 MGHRA, CDR2 YSYEKL. CDR3 length: 16 residues. Study-wide findings and caveats: Partial loss of CXCR3 expression followed cryopreservation; most assays used fresh PBMCs.

Via 5' RACE with UMI labels, TRB cDNA libraries were prepared. Using the 5' RACE reads, TCRdb records one entry per CDR3 protein without DNA. The sample's table shows 70,000 to 100,000 distinct CDR3 sequences. This clonotype was obtained from a human donor in good health. Some clones in this sample may be carry-over from other donors' samples. Sequencing was done on a sample of naive CXCR3- CD8+ T cells from blood. The subset: CD45RO-CCR7+CD27+CD95- naive CD8+ T cells lacking CXCR3 (TNR3-). This chain uses TRBV4-1 with TRBJ2-1; with no DNA, the TCRdb D assignment of TRBD2 cannot be verified. Here the CDR3 reads CASSHPGLAGYNEQFF.